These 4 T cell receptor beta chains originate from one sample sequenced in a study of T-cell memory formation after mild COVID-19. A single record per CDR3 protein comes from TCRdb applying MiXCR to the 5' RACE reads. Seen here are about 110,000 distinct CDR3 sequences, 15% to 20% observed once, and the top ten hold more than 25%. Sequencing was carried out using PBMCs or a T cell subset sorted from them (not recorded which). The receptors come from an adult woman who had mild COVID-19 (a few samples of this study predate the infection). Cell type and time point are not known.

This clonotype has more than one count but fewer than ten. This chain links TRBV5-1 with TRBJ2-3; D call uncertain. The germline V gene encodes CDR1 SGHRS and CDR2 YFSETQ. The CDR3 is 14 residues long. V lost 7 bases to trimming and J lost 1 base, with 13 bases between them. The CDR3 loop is CASCGGDGTDTQYF. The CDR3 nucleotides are TGCGCCAGCTGTGGTGGAGACGGCACAGATACGCAGTATTTT. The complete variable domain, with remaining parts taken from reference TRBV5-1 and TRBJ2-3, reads KAGVTQTPRYLIKTRGQQVTLSCSPISGHRSVSWYQQTPGQGLQFLFEYFSETQRNKGNFPGRFSGRQFSNSRSEMNVSTLELGDSALYLCASCGGDGTDTQYFGPGTRLTVL.

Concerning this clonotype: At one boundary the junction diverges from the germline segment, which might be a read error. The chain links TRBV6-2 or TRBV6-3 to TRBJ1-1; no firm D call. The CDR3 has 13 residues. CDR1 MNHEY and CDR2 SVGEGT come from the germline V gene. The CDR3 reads CDSSYKGNTEAFF. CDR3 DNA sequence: TGTGACAGCAGTTACAAGGGTAACACTGAAGCTTTCTTT.

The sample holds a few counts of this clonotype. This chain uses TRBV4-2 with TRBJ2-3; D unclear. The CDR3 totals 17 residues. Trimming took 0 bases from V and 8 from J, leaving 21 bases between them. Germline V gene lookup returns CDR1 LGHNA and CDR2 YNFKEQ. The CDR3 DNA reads TGTGCCAGCAGCCAAGAGGTGTTAGTGGCTTCTCCATTTACGCAGTATTTT. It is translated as CASSQEVLVASPFTQYF.

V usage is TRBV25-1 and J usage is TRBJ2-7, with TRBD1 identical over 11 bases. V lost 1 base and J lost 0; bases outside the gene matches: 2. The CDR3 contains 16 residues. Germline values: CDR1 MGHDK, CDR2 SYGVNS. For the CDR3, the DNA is TGTGCCAGCAGTGAATGGGGGACAGGGGGCTCCTACGAGCAGTACTTC. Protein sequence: CASSEWGTGGSYEQYF.